This passage covers 28 T cell receptor beta chains from one sample sequenced in a study of siplizumab effects on memory and regulatory T cells. Using immunoSEQ multiplex PCR, the repertoire was profiled, and TCRdb retains in-frame clones only, with some absent. The sample includes 85,000 to 130,000 clones, about 95% of them seen just once. Sequences were obtained from Tregs sorted from blood. The receptors come from a human donor in good health.

The J gene is TRBJ2-1, the V gene TRBV14; D gene ambiguous. CDR3 length equals 12 residues. Germline V gene data show CDR1 as SGHDN and CDR2 as FVKESK. With 9 bases removed from V and 9 bases from J, the gap between germline ends came to 15 bases. CDR3 sequence reads: CASSQIRSEQFF. The CDR3 coding sequence is TGTGCCAGTTCTCAAATCCGTTCTGAGCAGTTCTTC.

The chain has TRBV7-2 and TRBJ2-5; 8 bases line up with TRBD1. The V gene's germline CDR1 is SGHTA and CDR2 FQGNSA. CDR3 length: 14 residues. V trimming: 6 bases; J trimming: 4 bases; junction bases outside the gene matches: 7. CDR3: CASRQDRGRETQYF. DNA for the CDR3: TGTGCCAGCAGGCAAGACAGGGGAAGAGAGACCCAGTACTTC. The whole variable domain, filled in from reference TRBV7-2 and TRBJ2-5, reads GAGVSQSPSNKVTEKGKDVELRCDPISGHTALYWYRQSLGQGLEFLIYFQGNSAPDKSGLPSDRFSAERTGGSVSTLTIQRTQQEDSAVYLCASRQDRGRETQYFGPGTRLLVL.

This rearrangement joins TRBV29-1 to TRBJ2-5, with 10 positions matching TRBD2. The CDR3 is 12 residues long. V dropped 5 bases and J dropped 5; count of bases not matched to a gene: 2. From germline, CDR1 is SQVTM and CDR2 ANQGSEA. CDR3 nucleotide sequence: TGCAGCGTTAGCGGGAGGGCGGAGACCCAGTACTTC. Amino acid sequence: CSVSGRAETQYF. Full variable domain (missing parts from reference TRBV29-1 and TRBJ2-5): SAVISQKPSRDICQRGTSLTIQCQVDSQVTMMFWYRQQPGQSLTLIATANQGSEATYESGFVIDKFPISRPNLTFSTLTVSNMSPEDSSIYLCSVSGRAETQYFGPGTRLLVL.

The chain employs TRBV28 and TRBJ2-5; D is undetermined. V was clipped by 3 bases and J by 3 bases, with 5 bases between them. The CDR3 extends over 12 amino acids. From germline, CDR1 is MDHEN and CDR2 SYDVKM. The CDR3 nucleotides are TGTGCCAGCAGTTTGCTAGAAGAGACCCAGTACTTC. Amino acids: CASSLLEETQYF.

V and J are TRBV7-2 and TRBJ1-3; maybe TRBD1 (6 bases). Trimming took 2 bases from V and 4 from J, leaving 12 bases between them. This CDR3 has 15 amino acids. CDR1 and CDR2 (germline): SGHTA, FQGNSA. This CDR3 reads CASSLWGLLGNTIYF. CDR3 DNA sequence: TGTGCCAGCAGCTTATGGGGGCTGTTAGGAAACACCATATATTTT. The full variable domain, rest sourced from reference TRBV7-2 and TRBJ1-3, is GAGVSQSPSNKVTEKGKDVELRCDPISGHTALYWYRQSLGQGLEFLIYFQGNSAPDKSGLPSDRFSAERTGGSVSTLTIQRTQQEDSAVYLCASSLWGLLGNTIYFGEGSWLTVV.

V usage is TRBV5-8 and J usage is TRBJ1-4; 8 bases are shared with TRBD1. The length of the CDR3 is 15 residues. V lost 1 base, J lost 8 bases, and 7 bases stayed unmatched. Looked up from germline, CDR1 is SGHTS and CDR2 is YDEGEE. CDR3 amino acids: CASSLRGTGDEKLFF. The DNA for the CDR3 is TGTGCCAGCAGCTTGAGGGGGACAGGCGACGAAAAACTGTTTTTT.

This chain links TRBV6-1 with TRBJ2-1; D is unclear. Germline-derived CDR1 and CDR2 are MNHNS and SASEGT. The CDR3 sequence is 12 residues long. The V end was cut by 2 bases, the J end by 9 bases, with 8 bases between. This chain's CDR3 is CASSERVAEQFF. CDR3 nucleotides: TGTGCCAGCAGTGAAAGGGTAGCTGAGCAGTTCTTC.

This chain connects TRBV2 to TRBJ2-3, with a possible D match to TRBD2 (6 bases). Germline values: CDR1 SNHLY, CDR2 FYNNEI. V shed 9 bases and J shed 0 bases, with 13 bases lying between them. The CDR3 loop spans 14 amino acids. The CDR3 nucleotides are TGTGCCAGTCGGGGGTCGTACAGCACAGATACGCAGTATTTT. Translation: CASRGSYSTDTQYF.

The V and J genes are TRBV5-4 and TRBJ2-6; a weak D match, TRBD1 (5 bases). The germline V gene encodes CDR1 SGHNT and CDR2 YYREEE (reference sequence). The CDR3 has 15 residues. Trimming pared 4 bases from V and 3 bases from J, leaving 11 bases between. The CDR3 protein is CASSVQGSGANVLTF. The DNA for the CDR3 is TGTGCCAGCAGCGTTCAGGGAAGTGGGGCCAACGTCCTGACTTTC. Full variable domain (missing parts from reference TRBV5-4 and TRBJ2-6): ETGVTQSPTHLIKTRGQQVTLRCSSQSGHNTVSWYQQALGQGPQFIFQYYREEENGRGNFPPRFSGLQFPNYSSELNVNALELDDSALYLCASSVQGSGANVLTFGAGSRLTVL.

The chain couples TRBV19 to TRBJ1-2; possibly TRBD1 for D (6 bases). The germline V gene has CDR1 LNHDA and CDR2 SQIVND (reference sequence). The CDR3 sequence is 15 residues long. V was cut by 3 bases and J by 4 bases, with 15 bases left in between. CDR3 nucleotide sequence: TGTGCCAGTAGTATCGTTGGGGGCGCAGGCTATGGCTACACCTTC. As protein: CASSIVGGAGYGYTF.

This chain uses TRBV7-9 with TRBJ2-1, with D perhaps TRBD1 (6 bases). The CDR3 totals 17 residues. With 2 bases removed from V and 2 bases from J, the gap between germline ends came to 16 bases. Germline V gene lookup returns CDR1 SEHNR and CDR2 FQNEAQ (reference sequence). CDR3 in DNA: TGTGCCAGCAGCTTAATCAGGGGAAGTTATACCTACAATGAGCAGTTCTTC. This encodes CASSLIRGSYTYNEQFF.

The gene calls are TRBV14 and TRBJ1-1; D possibly corresponds to TRBD1 (5 bases). Trimming stripped 4 bases from V and 5 bases from J, with 8 bases between. This CDR3 contains 12 residues. Germline loops: CDR1 SGHDN, CDR2 FVKESK. CDR3 nucleotides: TGTGCCAGCAGCCTGAGGGGAACTGAAGCTTTCTTT. As protein: CASSLRGTEAFF.

The table lists this clone with a count of one. The genes are TRBV7-9 and TRBJ2-7; no clear D. Trimming removed 6 bases from V and 2 bases from J, with 17 bases in between. Per germline, CDR1 SEHNR and CDR2 FQNEAQ (reference sequence). The CDR3 totals 15 residues. The CDR3 sequence: CASRRTSQRAYEQYF. In DNA form, the CDR3 reads TGTGCCAGCAGGAGGACCTCACAACGAGCCTACGAGCAGTACTTC.

The chain employs TRBV5-1 and TRBJ1-5; D is unclear. Germline V CDR1 and CDR2: SGHRS, YFSETQ. The length of the CDR3 is 14 residues. V lost 0 bases, J lost 0 bases, and 4 bases lay in between. This chain's CDR3 is CASSLEHSNQPQHF. In DNA, the CDR3 is TGCGCCAGCAGCTTGGAGCATAGCAATCAGCCCCAGCATTTT.

This chain connects TRBV10-3 to TRBJ2-7; TRBD1 matches at 7 bases. V lost 5 bases and J lost 7; bases outside the gene matches: 11. This CDR3 region has 14 residues. Looked up from germline, CDR1 is ENHRY and CDR2 is SYGVKD. The CDR3: CAISIGGGQGEQYF. The CDR3 DNA is TGTGCCATCAGTATAGGGGGCGGCCAGGGAGAGCAGTACTTC.

V gene TRBV9 combines with J gene TRBJ2-1, with unresolved D. The CDR3 has 15 residues. Per germline, CDR1 SGDLS and CDR2 YYNGEE. The V end lost 1 base, the J end lost 5 bases, and 13 bases lay between the germline ends. CDR3 nucleotides: TGTGCCAGCAGCGTAACGACAAGGTATCACAATGAGCAGTTCTTC. Encoded protein: CASSVTTRYHNEQFF.

The CDR3 spells CSVLGERTEAFF. The CDR3 DNA is TGCAGCGTTTTAGGGGAGAGGACTGAAGCTTTCTTT. This sequence joins TRBV29-1 and TRBJ1-1, with D perhaps TRBD1 (5 bases). Germline CDR1 SQVTM, CDR2 ANQGSEA. With 5 bases removed from V and 5 bases from J, the gap between germline ends came to 12 bases. The length of the CDR3 is 12 residues.

J is TRBJ1-2 and V is TRBV7-9, with 7 bases matching TRBD1. Trimming took 3 bases from V and 5 from J; bases not matched to a gene: 12. CDR1 is SEHNR, CDR2 FQNEAQ, per germline (reference sequence). This CDR3 contains 16 residues. CDR3 DNA sequence: TGTGCCAGCAGCTTCACTTCGGGCAGGGGGGCTTATGGCTACACCTTC. Protein product: CASSFTSGRGAYGYTF.

In its sample, this clone was seen once. This rearrangement joins TRBV9 to TRBJ2-2; possibly TRBD1 for D (6 bases). The V gene lost 3 bases and the J gene lost 4 bases, with 10 bases spanning the gap. The CDR3 contains 14 residues. Per the germline V gene, CDR1 is SGDLS and CDR2 is YYNGEE. Here the CDR3 reads CASSDRQVTGELFF. The CDR3 DNA sequence: TGTGCCAGCAGCGACCGACAGGTCACCGGGGAGCTGTTTTTT.

The gene calls are TRBV27 and TRBJ1-6; D call uncertain. The CDR3 contains 15 residues. The ends were cut back, 3 bases at V and 2 bases at J, with 8 bases in the middle. Germline CDR1 MNHEY, CDR2 SMNVEV (reference sequence). This CDR3 is CASSLRTTYNSPLHF. The CDR3 nucleotides are TGTGCCAGCAGTTTGAGGACCACCTATAATTCACCCCTCCACTTT.

This chain joins TRBV19 and TRBJ2-3, with TRBD2 identical over 7 bases. The CDR3 totals 17 residues. The junction had 7 bases not matched to a gene; V was cut back by 1 base and J by 0 bases. Germline V gene data show CDR1 as LNHDA and CDR2 as SQIVND (reference sequence). The CDR3 DNA reads as TGTGCCAGTAGTATAGTTGGGCTAGCGGCTAGCACAGATACGCAGTATTTT. It translates to CASSIVGLAASTDTQYF.

This sequence joins TRBV2 and TRBJ1-4; D gene uncertain. This CDR3 is 14 amino acids long. The ends were cut back, 2 bases at V and 2 bases at J, with 6 bases in the middle. In germline, CDR1 is SNHLY, CDR2 FYNNEI. The DNA for the CDR3 is TGTGCCAGCAGTGAAACCCTTACTAATGAAAAACTGTTTTTT. It encodes CASSETLTNEKLFF.

The CDR3 region has the DNA TGCACCGGGACGACAGGAGATACGCAGTATTTT. This gives the protein CTGTTGDTQYF. The J gene is TRBJ2-3, the V gene TRBV20-1; tentative D call: TRBD1 (6 bases). The CDR3 length is 11 residues. CDR1 is DFQATT and CDR2 is SNEGSKA in the germline V gene (reference sequence).

DNA of the CDR3: TGTGCCAGCAGCATCGGACTGATTAACTATGGCTACACCTTC. Translation: CASSIGLINYGYTF. This chain joins TRBV5-4 and TRBJ1-2, with unresolved D. CDR1 SGHNT and CDR2 YYREEE come from the germline V gene (reference sequence). The CDR3 loop spans 14 amino acids. The germline V and J ends were trimmed by 4 bases and 1 base, with 11 bases remaining between them.

The rearrangement joins TRBV5-4 to TRBJ2-5, with D tentatively TRBD1 or TRBD2 (5 bases each). Germline V gene data show CDR1 as SGHNT and CDR2 as YYREEE (reference sequence). The CDR3 totals 15 residues. V shed 2 bases and J shed 4 bases, with 15 bases lying between them. The DNA for the CDR3 is TGTGCCAGCAGCTTCGCCCGAACTGGGGGAGAGACCCAGTACTTC. It codes for CASSFARTGGETQYF.

The chain couples TRBV5-4 to TRBJ2-7, with 8 nucleotides matching TRBD2. The CDR3 extends over 15 amino acids. V trimming: 2 bases; J trimming: 5 bases; junction bases outside the gene matches: 9. CDR1 and CDR2 (germline): SGHNT, YYREEE (reference sequence). CDR3 amino acids: CASSLGLARTDEQYF. The CDR3 region has the DNA TGTGCCAGCAGCTTAGGACTAGCTAGAACTGACGAGCAGTACTTC.

This sequence joins TRBV5-1 and TRBJ1-4, with 7 bases lining up with TRBD1. Unmatched junction bases numbered 5, after V lost 4 bases and J lost 8 bases. Germline V gives CDR1 SGHRS, CDR2 YFSETQ. The CDR3 extends over 13 amino acids. The CDR3 region is CASSKYRGEKLFF. The CDR3 DNA reads as TGCGCCAGCAGCAAATACAGGGGCGAAAAACTGTTTTTT.

V gene TRBV21-1 combines with J gene TRBJ2-7; the table assigns TRBD2, which was not confirmed against the DNA. TRBV21-1 is labeled a pseudogene. The CDR3 extends over 15 amino acids. For the CDR3, the DNA is TGTGCCAGCAGCAAAGCCGGACTCGACTCCTACGAGCAGTACTTC. Translated: CASSKAGLDSYEQYF.